This T cell receptor (beta chain) was identified in a study of T cell repertoires in cytomegalovirus infection. Findings of the study overall: The study identified carriers of CMV plus the relevant HLA from cumulative public TCR beta family frequency. HLA-C-restricted CMV-specific TCR beta clonotypes were dominant in the ex vivo response.

This clonotype has at least ten counts. The antigen remains unidentified. TCRdb re-called the reads through MiXCR, storing one row per CDR3 protein. The repertoire holds around 120,000 distinct CDR3 sequences, more than 7% seen once, with 10% in the top ten. Specimen: PBMCs. The source of this sequence is a human donor in good health (CMV status not recorded). Some clones in this sample may be carry-over from other donors' samples.

The CDR3 sequence: CASSLMGSMNTEAFF. CDR3 nucleotides: TGTGCCAGCAGCCTGATGGGGAGTATGAACACTGAAGCTTTCTTT. The J gene is TRBJ1-1, the V gene TRBV28; D uncertain. This CDR3 is built from 15 residues. Between the trimmed V and J ends, which lost 6 bases and 0 bases, there was a span of 14 bases. Germline V CDR1 and CDR2: MDHEN, SYDVKM.